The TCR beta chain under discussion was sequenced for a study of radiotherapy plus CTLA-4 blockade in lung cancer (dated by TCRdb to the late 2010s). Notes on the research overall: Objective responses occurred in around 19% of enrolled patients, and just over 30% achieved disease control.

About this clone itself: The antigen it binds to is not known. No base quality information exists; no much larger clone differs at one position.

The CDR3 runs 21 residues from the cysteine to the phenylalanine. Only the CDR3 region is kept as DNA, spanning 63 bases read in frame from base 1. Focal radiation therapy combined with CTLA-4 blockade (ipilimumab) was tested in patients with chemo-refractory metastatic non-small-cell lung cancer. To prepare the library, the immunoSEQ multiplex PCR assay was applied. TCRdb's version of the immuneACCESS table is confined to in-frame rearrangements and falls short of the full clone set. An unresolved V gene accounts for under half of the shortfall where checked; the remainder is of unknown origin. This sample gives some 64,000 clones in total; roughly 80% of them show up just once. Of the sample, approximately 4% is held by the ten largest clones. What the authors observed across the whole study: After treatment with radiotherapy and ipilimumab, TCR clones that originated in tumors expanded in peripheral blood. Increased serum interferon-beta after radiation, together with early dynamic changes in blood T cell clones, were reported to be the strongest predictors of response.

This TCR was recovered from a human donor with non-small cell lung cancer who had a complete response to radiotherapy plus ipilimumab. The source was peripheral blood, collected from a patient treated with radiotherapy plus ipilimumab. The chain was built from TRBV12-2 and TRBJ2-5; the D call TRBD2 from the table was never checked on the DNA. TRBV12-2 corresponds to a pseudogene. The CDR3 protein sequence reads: CASRLAGTSGGVRQGGETQYF. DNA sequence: TGTGCAAGTCGCTTAGCGGGGACTAGCGGGGGGGTCCGCCAGGGAGGCGAGACCCAGTACTTC.